Following are 23 T cell receptor beta chains from one sample sequenced in a study of OX40 agonist ivuxolimab in advanced cancers. The table came from immunoSEQ multiplex PCR; TCRdb's copy has only in-frame clones and leaves some out. The table shows about 46,000 clones, with roughly four fifths occurring only once. This sample comprised CD4+ or CD8+ T cells sorted from blood, obtained in a trial of the OX40 agonist ivuxolimab. The source of these receptors is an adult with an advanced solid tumor such as melanoma, head and neck, liver or kidney cancer.

The rearrangement links TRBV2 to TRBJ2-5, with a possible D match to TRBD2 (6 bases). V lost 7 bases to trimming and J lost 4 bases, with 10 bases between them. CDR3 size: 12 residues. From germline, CDR1 is SNHLY and CDR2 FYNNEI. In nucleotides, the CDR3 is TGTGCCAGCACCAGGAGGGGAGAGACCCAGTACTTC. Translated: CASTRRGETQYF.

The V and J genes are TRBV5-6 and TRBJ2-3; D remains unclear. Trimming left V 0 bases short and J 4 bases short, with 6 bases between. The CDR3 covers 13 residues. Germline CDR1 reads SGHDT; CDR2 reads YYEEEE. The CDR3 DNA reads TGTGCCAGCAGCTTGGGATACTCAGATACGCAGTATTTT. Amino acid sequence: CASSLGYSDTQYF. Based on the CDR3 plus reference TRBV5-6 and TRBJ2-3, the full variable domain is DAGVTQSPTHLIKTRGQQVTLRCSPKSGHDTVSWYQQALGQGPQFIFQYYEEEERQRGNFPDRFSGHQFPNYSSELNVNALLLGDSALYLCASSLGYSDTQYFGPGTRLTVL.

The chain links TRBV6-1 to TRBJ2-7; D remains unclear. With 6 bases removed from V and 5 bases from J, the gap between germline ends came to 11 bases. The V gene's germline CDR1 is MNHNS and CDR2 SASEGT. The CDR3 runs 12 residues. The CDR3 DNA reads as TGTGCCAGCAGCCCCACCTCGAACGAGCAGTACTTC. Translated, it gives CASSPTSNEQYF.

The V and J genes are TRBV6-1 and TRBJ1-2; possibly TRBD1 for D (6 bases). The CDR3 contains 12 residues. With 8 bases removed from V and 2 bases from J, the gap between germline ends came to 9 bases. CDR1 is MNHNS and CDR2 is SASEGT in the germline V gene. DNA for the CDR3: TGTGCCAGCGGACAGTTCAACTATGGCTACACCTTC. Protein sequence: CASGQFNYGYTF.

The gene calls are TRBV6-1 and TRBJ2-5; 9 bases agree with TRBD1. The CDR3 sequence is 12 residues long. Germline loops: CDR1 MNHNS, CDR2 SASEGT. V lost 6 bases, J lost 5 bases, and 1 base stayed unmatched. CDR3 nucleotide sequence: TGTGCCAGCAGGACAGGGGGGGAGACCCAGTACTTC. It yields the protein CASRTGGETQYF.

The CDR3 spells CASTLTGDYEQYF. The CDR3 nucleotides are TGTGCCAGCACCCTAACAGGCGACTACGAGCAGTACTTC. The chain combines TRBV6-6 with TRBJ2-7; D might be TRBD1 (5 bases). Germline V gene lookup returns CDR1 MNHNY and CDR2 SVGAGI (reference sequence). Trimming shortened V by 7 bases and J by 3 bases, and 13 bases separated the two germline ends. The CDR3 contains 13 residues.

This chain joins TRBV6-1 and TRBJ2-7; 8 bases are a match to TRBD2. The germline gives CDR1 MNHNS, CDR2 SASEGT. The CDR3 has 15 residues. V dropped 7 bases and J dropped 2; count of bases not matched to a gene: 10. The CDR3 region is CASNPSGSEAYEQYF. In nucleotides, the CDR3 is TGTGCCAGCAACCCGAGCGGGAGTGAGGCCTACGAGCAGTACTTC.

The chain recombines TRBV4-1 with TRBJ2-6; maybe TRBD1 (6 bases). The CDR3 is made up of 19 amino acids. The V end lost 0 bases, the J end lost 2 bases, and 17 bases lay between the germline ends. From germline, CDR1 is MGHRA and CDR2 YSYEKL. In DNA, the CDR3 is TGCGCCAGCAGCCAAGAGTCAGAGGACAGCGATCCTGGGGCCAACGTCCTGACTTTC. Protein product: CASSQESEDSDPGANVLTF.

J is TRBJ2-3 and V is TRBV9; TRBD2 matches at 8 bases. Germline V CDR1 and CDR2: SGDLS, YYNGEE. Trimming cost V 5 bases and J 1 base; bases outside gene matches: 6. CDR3 length equals 15 residues. The CDR3 loop is CASRSGGTGTDTQYF. The CDR3 DNA sequence: TGTGCCAGCAGGTCGGGAGGGACGGGCACAGATACGCAGTATTTT.

A single count supports this clone. The rearrangement uses TRBV28 and TRBJ2-7; the match to TRBD2 covers 7 bases. CDR1 and CDR2 from the germline V gene are MDHEN and SYDVKM. J gave up 4 bases and V 7 bases, and 10 bases lay outside the gene matches. The CDR3 contains 14 residues. The CDR3: CASKTPGLRYEQYF. CDR3 sequence (DNA): TGTGCCAGCAAAACCCCGGGACTACGATACGAGCAGTACTTC. Full variable domain (outside the CDR3, taken from reference TRBV28 and TRBJ2-7): DVKVTQSSRYLVKRTGEKVFLECVQDMDHENMFWYRQDPGLGLRLIYFSYDVKMKEKGDIPEGYSVSREKKERFSLILESASTNQTSMYLCASKTPGLRYEQYFGPGTRLTVT.

Many counts were recorded for this clone. The chain carries TRBV5-6 and TRBJ1-3; D not resolved. V shed 4 bases and J shed 0 bases, with 17 bases lying between them. Germline V gene data show CDR1 as SGHDT and CDR2 as YYEEEE. The CDR3 consists of 17 residues. The chain's CDR3 is CASSRGWGRSSGNTIYF. As DNA, the CDR3 is TGTGCCAGCAGCCGCGGTTGGGGTCGAAGCTCTGGAAACACCATATATTTT.

The chain uses TRBV28 and TRBJ2-7; D assignment may be TRBD1 or TRBD2 (6 bases each). In germline, CDR1 is MDHEN, CDR2 SYDVKM. V was clipped by 3 bases and J by 4 bases, with 13 bases between them. The length of the CDR3 is 14 residues. This chain's CDR3 is CASSLGGTGYEQYF. The CDR3 bases are TGTGCCAGCAGTTTGGGAGGAACAGGGTACGAGCAGTACTTC. The entire variable domain, with the rest obtained from reference TRBV28 and TRBJ2-7, is as follows: DVKVTQSSRYLVKRTGEKVFLECVQDMDHENMFWYRQDPGLGLRLIYFSYDVKMKEKGDIPEGYSVSREKKERFSLILESASTNQTSMYLCASSLGGTGYEQYFGPGTRLTVT.

The chain employs TRBV19 and TRBJ2-7; D is uncertain. The V gene's germline CDR1 is LNHDA and CDR2 SQIVND (reference sequence). The CDR3 consists of 13 residues. V was shortened by 6 bases and J by 2 bases, with 11 bases between the two germline ends. The CDR3 region is CASSQGHPYEQYF. The CDR3 DNA follows: TGTGCCAGTAGCCAAGGGCATCCCTACGAGCAGTACTTC.

The rearrangement joins TRBV5-1 to TRBJ2-3, with D unresolved. Germline V gene sequence: CDR1 SGHRS, CDR2 YFSETQ. The V end was cut by 4 bases, the J end by 7 bases, with 16 bases between. This CDR3 is built from 14 residues. CDR3 bases: TGCGCCAGCAGCACTCCCGACTTACAGAATACGCAGTATTTT. It encodes CASSTPDLQNTQYF.

The chain combines TRBV7-6 with TRBJ2-7, with D perhaps matching TRBD1 (6 bases). Germline V gene lookup returns CDR1 SGHVS and CDR2 FNYEAQ. Trimming removed 2 bases at V and 2 bases at J, with 7 bases between. The CDR3 is made up of 13 amino acids. CDR3 amino acids: CASSLNRAYEQYF. CDR3 nucleotides: TGTGCCAGCAGCTTAAACAGGGCCTACGAGCAGTACTTC.

V gene TRBV7-9 combines with J gene TRBJ1-1; maybe TRBD1 (5 bases). V lost 5 bases, J lost 4 bases, and 20 bases lay in between. Germline lookup yields CDR1 SEHNR and CDR2 FQNEAQ (reference sequence). This CDR3 has 16 residues. The DNA for the CDR3 is TGTGCCAGCAGCCCTCTCAGTAGGGGAGTAGGCACTGAAGCTTTCTTT. Amino acid sequence: CASSPLSRGVGTEAFF.

V is TRBV4-1 and J is TRBJ1-5; D unclear. With 0 bases removed from V and 7 bases from J, the gap between germline ends came to 7 bases. Germline V gene data show CDR1 as MGHRA and CDR2 as YSYEKL. This CDR3 comprises 13 residues. The chain's CDR3 is CASSQDSIQPQHF. The CDR3 nucleotides read TGCGCCAGCAGCCAAGATTCGATCCAGCCCCAGCATTTT.

This clone was recorded a few times. The chain joins TRBV5-4 to TRBJ1-2; D is undetermined. Germline loops: CDR1 SGHNT, CDR2 YYREEE (reference sequence). This CDR3 comprises 15 residues. The ends were cut back, 0 bases at V and 4 bases at J, with 13 bases in the middle. The CDR3 DNA follows: TGTGCCAGCAGCTTGGCGGGCAGCCGACGCTATGGCTACACCTTC. Translation gives CASSLAGSRRYGYTF.

The chain links TRBV10-3 to TRBJ2-3, with 8 nucleotides matching TRBD2. The germline V gene has CDR1 ENHRY and CDR2 SYGVKD. V shed 5 bases, J shed 2 bases, and the junction held 3 bases outside the gene matches. The CDR3 spans 14 residues. This chain's CDR3 is CAISKRESTDTQYF. The CDR3 nucleotides are TGTGCCATCAGTAAGCGGGAGTCCACAGATACGCAGTATTTT.

In the case of this clone: Other nucleotide sequences in the sample specify the same CDR3. The gene calls are TRBV5-1 and TRBJ2-1; no definite D call. Germline values: CDR1 SGHRS, CDR2 YFSETQ. Trimming pared 0 bases from V and 0 bases from J, leaving 7 bases between. The CDR3 is made up of 15 amino acids. The CDR3 is CASSLGGSSYNEQFF. CDR3 bases: TGCGCCAGCAGCTTGGGCGGCAGCTCCTACAATGAGCAGTTCTTC. The complete variable domain, with remaining parts taken from reference TRBV5-1 and TRBJ2-1, reads KAGVTQTPRYLIKTRGQQVTLSCSPISGHRSVSWYQQTPGQGLQFLFEYFSETQRNKGNFPGRFSGRQFSNSRSEMNVSTLELGDSALYLCASSLGGSSYNEQFFGPGTRLTVL.

About this clone itself: A much more abundant neighbour one base away suggests this may be a read error. The chain has TRBV7-2 and TRBJ2-7; no firm D call. The CDR3 consists of 18 residues. Looked up from germline, CDR1 is SGHTA and CDR2 is FQGNSA. Trimming stripped 5 bases from V and 1 base from J, with 24 bases between. The CDR3 DNA follows: TGTGCCAGCAGCGCCTTTAGTCGCCAACAGTCGCTTTCCTACGAGCAGTACTTC. Translating gives CASSAFSRQQSLSYEQYF.

The J gene is TRBJ2-3, the V gene TRBV11-2, with TRBD2 identical over 7 bases. This CDR3 comprises 15 residues. V shed 3 bases and J 0 bases; nucleotides not matched to a gene: 3. Germline V gene sequence: CDR1 SGHAT, CDR2 FQNNGV. The DNA for the CDR3 is TGTGCCAGCAGCTTCCAACTAGCGAGCACAGATACGCAGTATTTT. It specifies CASSFQLASTDTQYF.

CDR3 coding DNA: TGTGCCAGCAGCGTACAGGGGGTAACGACTGAAGCTTTCTTT. It encodes CASSVQGVTTEAFF. V usage is TRBV9 and J usage is TRBJ1-1; 7 bases line up with TRBD1. Per germline, CDR1 SGDLS and CDR2 YYNGEE. V trimming: 1 base; J trimming: 5 bases; junction bases outside the gene matches: 5. This CDR3 has 14 residues. The full variable domain, completed using reference TRBV9 and TRBJ1-1, is DSGVTQTPKHLITATGQRVTLRCSPRSGDLSVYWYQQSLDQGLQFLIQYYNGEERAKGNILERFSAQQFPDLHSELNLSSLELGDSALYFCASSVQGVTTEAFFGQGTRLTVV.